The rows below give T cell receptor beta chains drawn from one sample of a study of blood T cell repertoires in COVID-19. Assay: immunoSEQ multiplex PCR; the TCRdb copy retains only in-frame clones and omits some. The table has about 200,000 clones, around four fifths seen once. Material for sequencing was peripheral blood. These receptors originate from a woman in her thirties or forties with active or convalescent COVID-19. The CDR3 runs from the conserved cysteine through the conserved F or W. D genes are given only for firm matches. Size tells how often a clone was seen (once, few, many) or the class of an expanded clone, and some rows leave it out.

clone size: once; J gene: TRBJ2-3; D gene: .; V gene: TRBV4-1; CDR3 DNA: TGCGCCAGCAGCTTCACTAGTCTGGGGACAGATACGCAGTATTTT; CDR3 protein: CASSFTSLGTDTQYF
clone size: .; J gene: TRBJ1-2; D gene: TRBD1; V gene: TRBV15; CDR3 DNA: TGTGCCACCAGCACCGGACAGGGGGTAGGCTACACCTTC; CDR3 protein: CATSTGQGVGYTF
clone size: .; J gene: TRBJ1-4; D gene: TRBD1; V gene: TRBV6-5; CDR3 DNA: TGTGCCAGCAGTTCTGCCAGAGGACAGGGTACGGAAAAACTGTTTTTT; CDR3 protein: CASSSARGQGTEKLFF
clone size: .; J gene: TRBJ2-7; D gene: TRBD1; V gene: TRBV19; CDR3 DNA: TGTGCCAGTAGTATGACAGGGGGCTCCTACGAGCAGTACTTC; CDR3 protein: CASSMTGGSYEQYF
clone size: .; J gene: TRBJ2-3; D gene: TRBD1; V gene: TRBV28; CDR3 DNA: TGTGCCAGCAGTCCGACAGGGGGCATGGCAGATACGCAGTATTTT; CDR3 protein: CASSPTGGMADTQYF
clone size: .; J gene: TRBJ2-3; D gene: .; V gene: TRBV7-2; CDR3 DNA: TGTGCCAGCAGCTTAGCGAAGCGGACCACAGATACGCAGTATTTT; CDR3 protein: CASSLAKRTTDTQYF
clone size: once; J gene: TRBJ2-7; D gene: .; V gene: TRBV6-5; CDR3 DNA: TGTGCCAGCAGCTCTCGGGATCTCTCCTACGAGCAGTACTTC; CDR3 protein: CASSSRDLSYEQYF
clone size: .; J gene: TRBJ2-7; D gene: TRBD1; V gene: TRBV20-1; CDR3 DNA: TGCAGTGCTAAAACAGGGGCCGAGCAGTACTTC; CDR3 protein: CSAKTGAEQYF
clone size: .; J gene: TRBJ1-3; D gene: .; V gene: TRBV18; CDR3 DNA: TGTGCCAGCTCCCAATCCCAACAGGGCTACTCTGGAAACACCATATATTTT; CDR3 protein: CASSQSQQGYSGNTIYF
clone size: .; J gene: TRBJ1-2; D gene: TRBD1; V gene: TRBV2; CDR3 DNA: TGTGCCAGCAATCAGGGGGGAGACTACACCTTC; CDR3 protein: CASNQGGDYTF